A single sample gave rise to the 14 T cell receptor beta chains below, sequenced in a study of patients and donors after allogeneic stem cell transplantation (dated by TCRdb to 2018 to 2021). The library was obtained by RT-PCR. The sequencing machine was a NextSeq 550. The public reads were reanalyzed by TCRdb: fastp trimming at Q25, MiXCR alignment, in-frame beta chains only. Every distinct CDR3 protein forms one entry, paired with its most common genes and DNA. The sample yields roughly 180,000 distinct CDR3 sequences; 41% were counted once. The ten largest account for less than 40% of the sample. Sequencing was done on a sample of blood, either unsorted or a sorted T cell fraction (not recorded which). These receptor sequences come from a human donor who was either an allogeneic HSCT recipient or a stem cell or donor lymphocyte infusion donor (not recorded which). It is not recorded whose cells these are; they may come from a transplant donor.

The chain couples TRBV6-1 to TRBJ2-1, with TRBD2 as a possible D gene (7 bases). The CDR3 totals 17 residues. V lost 4 bases and J lost 7, with 23 bases in between. Germline CDR1 and CDR2: MNHNS and SASEGT. The CDR3, as DNA: TGTGCCAGCAGTGGACTCTACCGGGACCGGGGGGCGAATGAGCAGTTCTTC. As protein: CASSGLYRDRGANEQFF.

In its sample, this clonotype was seen a few times. This rearrangement joins TRBV5-1 to TRBJ1-6, with a weak D call TRBD1 (5 bases). The CDR3 sequence is 15 residues long. Germline-derived CDR1 and CDR2 are SGHRS and YFSETQ. V lost 2 bases, J lost 8 bases, and 14 bases lay in between. CDR3 loop: CASSFLAGGDSPLHF. The DNA for the CDR3 is TGCGCCAGCAGCTTCCTGGCCGGAGGGGATTCACCCCTCCACTTT.

The chain recombines TRBV6-5 with TRBJ2-5; TRBD2 might be the D (6 bases). CDR1 is MNHEY, CDR2 SVGAGI, per germline. CDR3 length equals 14 residues. Deletions cut 3 bases from V and 4 bases from J, with 12 bases between. CDR3 in DNA: TGTGCCAGCAGTTATCGGGGGTCGGGAGAGACCCAGTACTTC. Protein sequence: CASSYRGSGETQYF.

The V call is TRBV2, the J call TRBJ2-1, with 10 positions matching TRBD2. The CDR3 is 15 residues long. Trimming took 6 bases from V and 3 from J; bases not matched to a gene: 5. Germline CDR1 reads SNHLY; CDR2 reads FYNNEI. The CDR3 spells CASRAGTSDYNEQFF. CDR3 nucleotide sequence: TGTGCCAGCAGAGCCGGGACTAGCGACTACAATGAGCAGTTCTTC.

This clonotype was counted a few times. The rearrangement joins TRBV7-2 to TRBJ1-1; maybe TRBD1 (5 bases). Germline assignment: CDR1 SGHTA and CDR2 FQGNSA. Between the trimmed V and J ends, which lost 4 bases and 0 bases, there was a span of 9 bases. The CDR3 length is 14 residues. The CDR3 loop reads CASSSMTVNTEAFF. The CDR3 DNA is TGTGCCAGCAGCTCAATGACAGTGAACACTGAAGCTTTCTTT.

The chain carries TRBV5-1 and TRBJ1-4; D gene ambiguous. The V end was cut by 4 bases, the J end by 4 bases, with 8 bases between. Germline CDR1 SGHRS, CDR2 YFSETQ. The CDR3 runs 13 residues. The CDR3 protein is CASSPELNEKLFF. CDR3 in DNA: TGCGCCAGCAGCCCAGAACTTAATGAAAAACTGTTTTTT.

This clonotype was observed a handful of times. The chain employs TRBV4-3 and TRBJ2-7; 7 bases align to TRBD2. Per the germline V gene, CDR1 is LGHNA and CDR2 is YSLEER. This CDR3 spans 14 amino acids. V gave up 1 base and J gave up 3 bases; unmatched junction bases: 3. CDR3 DNA: TGCGCCAGCAGCCAAGTTGGACTAGGCTACGAGCAGTACTTC. Its protein product is CASSQVGLGYEQYF.

The rearrangement joins TRBV29-1 to TRBJ1-1; D is uncertain. The CDR3 loop spans 8 amino acids. Germline values: CDR1 SQVTM, CDR2 ANQGSEA. Deletions cut 6 bases from V and 8 bases from J, with 4 bases between. The CDR3 DNA sequence: TGCAGCGTGGACGAAGCTTTCTTT. This sequence encodes CSVDEAFF.

The chain joins TRBV5-1 to TRBJ1-3; D is ambiguous. The CDR3 runs 15 residues. V was clipped by 0 bases and J by 1 base, with 8 bases between them. Looked up from germline, CDR1 is SGHRS and CDR2 is YFSETQ. The CDR3 DNA follows: TGCGCCAGCAGCTTGGACGGACGGTCTGGAAACACCATATATTTT. Residues: CASSLDGRSGNTIYF.

The chain employs TRBV4-1 and TRBJ2-1; TRBD2 aligns across 12 bases. The CDR3 loop spans 16 amino acids. Germline V gene data show CDR1 as MGHRA and CDR2 as YSYEKL. Trimming removed 0 bases from V and 4 bases from J; junction bases left unmatched: 1. The CDR3 reads CASSQDGLAGYNEQFF. CDR3 coding DNA: TGCGCCAGCAGCCAAGACGGACTAGCGGGGTACAATGAGCAGTTCTTC.

The rearrangement links TRBV6-5 to TRBJ2-1; 10 bases fit TRBD2. CDR1 is MNHEY and CDR2 is SVGAGI in the germline V gene. J was trimmed by 8 bases and V by 6 bases; bases with no gene match: 13. The CDR3 extends over 16 amino acids. CDR3 sequence: CASRSILAGWYDEQFF. The CDR3 DNA sequence: TGTGCCAGCAGGTCCATACTAGCGGGATGGTACGATGAGCAGTTCTTC.

The sample holds a few counts of this clonotype. The genes are TRBV9 and TRBJ2-3, with 9 bases matching TRBD2. Trimming at V came to 0 bases and at J to 0 bases, leaving 8 bases not matched to a gene. This CDR3 has 18 residues. Germline-derived CDR1 and CDR2 are SGDLS and YYNGEE. The CDR3 bases are TGTGCCAGCAGCGTAGAGGAGACTAGCGGAAAGAGCACAGATACGCAGTATTTT. It codes for CASSVEETSGKSTDTQYF.

CDR3 coding DNA: TGTGCCAGCAGCTCCGCGGGACAGAAAAACACTGAAGCTTTCTTT. Translation gives CASSSAGQKNTEAFF. The V and J genes are TRBV7-2 and TRBJ1-1, with 7 bases aligning to TRBD1. Trimming removed 4 bases from V and 2 bases from J; junction bases left unmatched: 7. The CDR3 extends over 15 amino acids. Germline CDR1 reads SGHTA; CDR2 reads FQGNSA.

The V gene is TRBV16, the J gene TRBJ1-1; no clear D gene. CDR3 length: 13 residues. Per germline, CDR1 KGHSY and CDR2 FQNENV. The V and J ends lost 2 bases and 6 bases respectively, with 10 bases between them. This CDR3 reads CASSQRGNPEAFF. As DNA, the CDR3 is TGTGCCAGCAGCCAACGGGGTAACCCTGAAGCTTTCTTT. The full variable domain, rest sourced from reference TRBV16 and TRBJ1-1, is GEEVAQTPKHLVRGEGQKAKLYCAPIKGHSYVFWYQQVLKNEFKFLISFQNENVFDETGMPKERFSAKCLPNSPCSLEIQATKLEDSAVYFCASSQRGNPEAFFGQGTRLTVV.